This T cell receptor (beta chain) was captured by sequencing in a study of T cells after yellow fever vaccination. One entry per CDR3 protein results from TCRdb running MiXCR on the 5' RACE reads. This table has some 340,000 distinct CDR3 sequences, around 11% appearing once. Concerning this clonotype itself: Its antigen is not identified.

CDR3 length equals 16 residues. Germline CDR1 SGHRS, CDR2 YFSETQ. The V and J ends lost 2 bases and 7 bases, in that order; junction bases with no gene match: 13. Study findings and constraints: Though weaker, the secondary response peaked faster, on day 5 versus 15.

The origin of this receptor is a man aged 18-30 years who received the YFV17D yellow fever vaccine. The chain joins TRBV5-1 to TRBJ1-1, with TRBD1 matching over 8 bases. The specimen comprised CD4+ T cells sorted from PBMCs, sampled 45 days after the yellow fever booster vaccination. CDR3 region: CASSLGGTGGSFEAFF. Here the CDR3 DNA reads TGCGCCAGCAGCTTAGGGGGAACAGGGGGTAGTTTTGAAGCTTTCTTT.